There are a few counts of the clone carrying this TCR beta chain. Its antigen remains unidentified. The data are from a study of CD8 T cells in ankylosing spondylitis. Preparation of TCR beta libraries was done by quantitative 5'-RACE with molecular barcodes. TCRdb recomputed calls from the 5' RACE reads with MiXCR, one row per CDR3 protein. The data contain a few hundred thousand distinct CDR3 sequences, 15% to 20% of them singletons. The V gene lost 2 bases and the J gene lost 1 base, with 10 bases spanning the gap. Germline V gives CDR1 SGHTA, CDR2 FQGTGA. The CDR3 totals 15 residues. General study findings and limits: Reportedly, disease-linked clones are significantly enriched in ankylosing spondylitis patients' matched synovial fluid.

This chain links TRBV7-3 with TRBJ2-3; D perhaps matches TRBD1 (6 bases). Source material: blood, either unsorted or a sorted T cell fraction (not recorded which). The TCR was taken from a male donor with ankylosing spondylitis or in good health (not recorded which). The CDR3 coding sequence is TGTGCCAGCAGCTTACGGGACACCGGCACAGATACGCAGTATTTT. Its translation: CASSLRDTGTDTQYF.